These 8 T cell receptor beta chains were all obtained from the same sample, sequenced in a study of T cell responses to AZD1222 COVID-19 vaccine. This table comes from immunoSEQ multiplex PCR, and its TCRdb copy is limited to in-frame clones, with some not included. The profile shows 75,000 to 95,000 clones, approximately 90% of them singletons. Source: peripheral blood, taken 28 days after the second AZD1222 dose. All receptors derive from an adult who received the AZD1222 COVID-19 vaccine.

This chain links TRBV19 with TRBJ1-6; D is uncertain. V lost 5 bases and J 10 bases, leaving 9 bases between the germline ends. This CDR3 contains 12 residues. Germline loops: CDR1 LNHDA, CDR2 SQIVND (reference sequence). The chain's CDR3 is CASSVVGSPLHF. CDR3 coding DNA: TGTGCCAGTAGTGTGGTTGGATCACCCCTCCACTTT.

The rearrangement uses TRBV27 and TRBJ2-7; 9 nucleotides align to TRBD1. Germline CDR1 MNHEY, CDR2 SMNVEV (reference sequence). V shed 6 bases and J 2 bases; nucleotides not matched to a gene: 8. The CDR3 covers 15 residues. The CDR3 is CASRQTGGLAYEQYF. For the CDR3, the DNA is TGTGCCAGCAGACAGACAGGGGGTTTAGCCTACGAGCAGTACTTC.

The chain is built from TRBV4-3 and TRBJ2-1; no clear D gene. V was trimmed by 1 base and J by 9 bases, leaving 7 bases between them. This CDR3 spans 12 amino acids. Germline loops: CDR1 LGHNA, CDR2 YSLEER. The CDR3 is CASSQVIGEQFF. DNA for the CDR3: TGCGCCAGCAGCCAAGTTATTGGTGAGCAGTTCTTC.

This chain connects TRBV5-5 to TRBJ2-1, with D hard to call. CDR3 length: 11 residues. The germline CDR1 and CDR2 sequences are SGHKS and YYEKEE (reference sequence). V gave up 2 bases and J gave up 7 bases, with 4 bases separating them. The CDR3 bases are TGTGCCAGCAGCTTCAGGAATGAGCAGTTCTTC. This codes for CASSFRNEQFF.

CDR3 protein: CASTLGRGRSYEQYF. DNA of the CDR3: TGTGCCAGCACCCTCGGACGGGGACGGAGCTACGAGCAGTACTTC. The chain recombines TRBV6-6 with TRBJ2-7; D could derive from TRBD1 or TRBD2 (5 bases each). V gave up 7 bases and J gave up 3 bases, with 19 bases separating them. The CDR3 extends over 15 amino acids. Germline values: CDR1 MNHNY, CDR2 SVGAGI (reference sequence).

This clone has just one count. This chain links TRBV7-9 with TRBJ2-7, with D tentatively TRBD1 (5 bases). Germline assignment: CDR1 SEHNR and CDR2 FQNEAQ (reference sequence). There are 14 residues in the CDR3. Trimming shortened V by 3 bases and J by 2 bases, and 11 bases separated the two germline ends. The CDR3 region has the DNA TGTGCCAGCAGCTTTAGTCAGGGTGCCTACGAGCAGTACTTC. Its translation: CASSFSQGAYEQYF. Based on the CDR3 plus reference TRBV7-9 and TRBJ2-7, the full variable domain is DTGVSQNPRHKITKRGQNVTFRCDPISEHNRLYWYRQTLGQGPEFLTYFQNEAQLEKSRLLSDRFSAERPKGSFSTLEIQRTEQGDSAMYLCASSFSQGAYEQYFGPGTRLTVT.

The V call is TRBV7-3, the J call TRBJ2-1; 7 bases fit TRBD2. J gave up 4 bases and V 4 bases, and 1 base lay outside the gene matches. Germline V gene data show CDR1 as SGHTA and CDR2 as FQGTGA. The CDR3 length is 13 residues. The CDR3 nucleotides are TGTGCCAGCAGCTCCGGGGGGTACAATGAGCAGTTCTTC. Residues: CASSSGGYNEQFF. The whole variable domain, remainder taken from reference TRBV7-3 and TRBJ2-1, is GAGVSQTPSNKVTEKGKYVELRCDPISGHTALYWYRQSLGQGPEFLIYFQGTGAADDSGLPNDRFFAVRPEGSVSTLKIQRTERGDSAVYLCASSSGGYNEQFFGPGTRLTVL.

The chain combines TRBV28 with TRBJ2-1, with 8 bases that match TRBD1. CDR1 and CDR2 from the germline V gene are MDHEN and SYDVKM. The CDR3 consists of 14 residues. With V trimmed by 5 bases and J by 6 bases, 6 bases remained unmatched. The chain's CDR3 is CASSDRGIINEQFF. Here the CDR3 DNA reads TGTGCCAGCAGTGACAGGGGTATAATCAATGAGCAGTTCTTC. The full variable domain, completed using reference TRBV28 and TRBJ2-1, is DVKVTQSSRYLVKRTGEKVFLECVQDMDHENMFWYRQDPGLGLRLIYFSYDVKMKEKGDIPEGYSVSREKKERFSLILESASTNQTSMYLCASSDRGIINEQFFGPGTRLTVL.